Sequencing of this T cell receptor (beta chain) was carried out in a study of blood T cells in healthy people across ages (dated by TCRdb to the mid-2010s). As for the study more broadly: In model experiments, template switching captured roughly one uniquely barcoded TCR beta cDNA molecule for every two T cells. Using deep sequencing normalized with unique cDNA molecular identifiers, the study measured how TCR beta repertoire diversity changes with age. Four age groups were formed from the donors: young (average about 15 years), middle-aged (approximately 41), aged (more than 55) and long-lived (around 80). Two additional independent replicas of 1 million unique cDNA reads from the same blood draw were analyzed for two donors (one aged 18 to 30 and one aged 80 or older). On the study overall, not on this receptor specifically: As age increased, observed TCR beta diversity per million T cells dropped in a roughly linear way, and a significant reduction was already evident by age around 41. Conclusive comparison of naive and antigen-experienced compartments was prevented by the profiling of bulk unsorted PBMCs. Because the CMV infection status of the donors was unknown, age-related changes in expanded clonotypes may potentially have been confounded. Estimates of total diversity based on one million sequenced T cells were regarded as lower bounds and as underestimates. A strong correlation was found between observed TCR beta diversity and the percentage of naive T cells measured by flow cytometry. Compared with the aged group, more naive CD4+ T cells, fewer expanded clones and increased TCR diversity were shown by the long-lived group, suggesting age selection.

In regard to this clonotype: Its antigen is currently not known. It has no much larger one-base neighbor in the sample; base qualities were not kept.

The donors were under 40 Caucasian individuals from Russia, aged 6 to 90 years, who were systemically healthy. About 9.1 milliliters of peripheral blood were collected from each donor into EDTA-treated Vacutainer tubes. PBMCs were isolated by Ficoll-Paque density-gradient centrifugation, with at least 6 million obtained per sample. Total RNA, at least 6 micrograms per sample, was extracted from PBMCs with Trizol reagent. Naive CD45RAhigh/CD27high T cell percentages were measured by flow cytometry on a PBMC aliquot from every donor. The library relied on 5' RACE. Data came from an Illumina HiSeq 2500. A second PCR of about 6 to 11 cycles was performed with a sample-barcoded 5' primer and a J-beta primer mix. A template-switch 5' adaptor carrying 12 random nucleotides introduced a unique molecular identifier onto each TCR beta cDNA molecule. At least 3 million CDR3-containing paired-end reads were obtained from each sample. All of the RNA was converted into first-strand cDNA using the Mint cDNA synthesis kit, with a TRBC-specific oligonucleotide serving as the primer. Following uracil-DNA glycosylase treatment, all cDNA underwent a first 18-cycle PCR with the universal primers M1SS and BC2_uni_R. For the original study's pipeline: For normalization, 1 million high-quality reads, each with a distinct molecular identifier, were randomly selected from each sample. Instead of being binned into consensus sequences, reads that shared molecular identifiers were thrown out. MiTCR, set to a Q25 quality threshold and the strictest error-elimination algorithm, was used for CDR3 identification, clonotype clustering and error correction. A nonparametric unseen species model with Euler transformation was used to estimate lower-bound total TCR beta diversity. In TCRdb, the public reads were trimmed at Q25 with fastp and aligned with MiXCR, with productive beta chains retained. Rows with a matching CDR3 protein are joined into one entry that keeps the most common DNA and genes. The V and J calls follow TCRdb's processing rather than the paper's. The table for this sample lists approximately 780,000 distinct CDR3 sequences; 20% to 30% of them were counted only once. Clones ranked in the top ten supply 3% of the sample.

These data are also associated with another study on T cells of mothers and their children. From that second study: Donors were nine systemically healthy Caucasian individuals: three mothers and their six children. cDNA synthesis consumed the entire amount of extracted RNA, loaded at approximately 1.6 ug RNA in each 15 ul reaction. Sample barcodes and 2-4 random nucleotides were added via the M1S primer in the second PCR. Over 8.5 million TCR beta CDR3 reads were obtained for each mother, and around 3 million reads were obtained for each child. Thymic selection similarly shapes TCR recombination output in related and unrelated pairs, with minor effect from inherited differences. Normalized repertoire overlap in related mother-child pairs was always slightly higher than in unrelated mother-child pairs, but the difference was never significant. No persistent microchimeric T cell clones were found, with a detection sensitivity of approximately 100 clones per million clonotypes. In the study, deep NGS was used to compare the TCR beta repertoires of mothers and children, and features distinguishing related mother-child pairs from unrelated individuals were sought. On average, the children were approximately 12 +/- 4 years old, while the mothers were approximately 40 +/- 4 years old. After adapter ligation with NEBNext reagents, the libraries were sequenced on Illumina HiSeq 2000 with 100+100 nt paired-end reads. To prevent cross-contamination, the mother and child libraries were prepared one month apart and sequenced in separate runs. For each donor, somewhere between about 500,000 and 2,300,000 distinct TCR beta clonotypes were identified. Naive TCR beta clonotypes were estimated from low-frequency clonotypes matched to each donor's FACS-determined naive share, without sorting.

Source material: blood. This clonotype was sampled from a boy aged 5-17 years in good health.

The DNA sequence reads TGTGCCAGCAGCTTATCGGAAAATCAGCCCCAGCATTTT. Its protein is CASSLSENQPQHF. Rearrangement joined TRBV7-6 to TRBJ1-5, with no confidently assigned D gene. CDR1 and CDR2 (SGHVS, FNYEAQ) derive from the germline V gene. V drops 2 bases and J drops 4 bases, leaving 6 bases in between. Reading from cysteine to phenylalanine, the CDR3 counts 13 amino acids. Only the CDR3 region is kept as DNA, spanning 39 bases read in frame from base 1. With all but the CDR3 taken from the reference TRBV7-6 and TRBJ1-5 genes, the full variable domain is: GAGVSQSPRYKVTKRGQDVALRCDPISGHVSLYWYRQALGQGPEFLTYFNYEAQQDKSGLPNDRFSAERPEGSISTLTIQRTEQRDSAMYRCASSLSENQPQHFGDGTRLSIL.